These T cell receptor beta chains were read from a single sample in a study of glioma-infiltrating T cells after dendritic cell vaccination. Profiled with immunoSEQ multiplex PCR; TCRdb holds only in-frame clones, not every one. The sample includes some 90,000 clones, approximately 75% seen only once; the top ten take over 2%. Specimen: blood, collected after dendritic cell vaccination. These receptors came from a human donor with glioblastoma. CDR3s include the opening cysteine and the closing phenylalanine or tryptophan. Each record gives: CDR3 protein, CDR3 DNA, D gene, J gene, V gene, clone size. A D gene is named only where the DNA matches it firmly. Clone size is given for some rows only: seen once, a few or many times, or a class if the clone is expanded.

CDR3: CAHEDSEKLFF; DNA: TGTGCCCATGAGGACAGTGAAAAACTGTTTTTT; D: -; J: TRBJ1-4; V: TRBV30; size: -
CDR3: CASSDRGVTNQPQHF; DNA: TGTGCCAGCAGTGACAGGGGGGTGACCAATCAGCCCCAGCATTTT; D: TRBD1; J: TRBJ1-5; V: TRBV6-1; size: -
CDR3: CASSVEATRAGELFF; DNA: TGTGCCAGCAGCGTAGAAGCTACCCGGGCCGGGGAGCTGTTTTTT; D: -; J: TRBJ2-2; V: TRBV9; size: -
CDR3: CATYSRTGSYNEQFF; DNA: TGTGCCACCTATAGTAGGACAGGGTCCTACAATGAGCAGTTCTTC; D: TRBD1; J: TRBJ2-1; V: TRBV6-1; size: -
CDR3: CASSPVGGAEPQHF; DNA: TGTGCCAGCAGCCCGGTGGGGGGAGCTGAGCCCCAGCATTTT; D: -; J: TRBJ1-5; V: TRBV7-8; size: -
CDR3: CAWVPRARGRAPGELFF; DNA: TGTGCCTGGGTGCCAAGGGCTCGTGGGAGGGCCCCCGGGGAGCTGTTTTTT; D: TRBD2; J: TRBJ2-2; V: TRBV30; size: few
CDR3: CASSLVGKSGANVLTF; DNA: TGTGCCAGCAGCTTGGTCGGGAAATCTGGGGCCAACGTCCTGACTTTC; D: -; J: TRBJ2-6; V: TRBV7-9; size: -
CDR3: CASSLSSAAGYEQYF; DNA: TGTGCCAGCAGTTTATCATCGGCCGCGGGGTACGAGCAGTACTTC; D: -; J: TRBJ2-7; V: TRBV27; size: few
CDR3: CASSLRQAGGELFF; DNA: TGTGCCAGTAGTCTTCGACAGGCCGGGGGGGAGCTGTTTTTT; D: -; J: TRBJ2-2; V: TRBV19; size: -
CDR3: CATSEDRYNQPQHF; DNA: TGTGCCACCAGCGAGGACAGATACAATCAGCCCCAGCATTTT; D: -; J: TRBJ1-5; V: TRBV15; size: -
CDR3: CASSLARVQETQYF; DNA: TGTGCCAGCAGCTTAGCGCGGGTCCAAGAGACCCAGTACTTC; D: -; J: TRBJ2-5; V: TRBV7-2; size: -
CDR3: CASSPDREYGYTF; DNA: TGTGCCAGCAGTCCGGACAGGGAGTATGGCTACACCTTC; D: TRBD1; J: TRBJ1-2; V: TRBV6-6; size: once
CDR3: CASGLDPLLNTEAFF; DNA: TGCGCCAGCGGCTTGGACCCGCTACTAAACACTGAAGCTTTCTTT; D: -; J: TRBJ1-1; V: TRBV5-1; size: once
CDR3: CASSQEAGDRDTQYF; DNA: TGTGCCAGCAGCCAAGAAGCGGGGGACAGAGATACGCAGTATTTT; D: -; J: TRBJ2-3; V: TRBV4-2; size: -
CDR3: CASFLTGSRDPSTNYGYTF; DNA: TGTGCCAGTTTCCTGACAGGGTCACGGGACCCTTCGACAAACTATGGCTACACCTTC; D: TRBD1; J: TRBJ1-2; V: TRBV19; size: -
CDR3: CASRGTGGKNIQYF; DNA: TGTGCCAGCAGGGGGACAGGGGGCAAAAACATTCAGTACTTC; D: TRBD1; J: TRBJ2-4; V: TRBV2; size: -
CDR3: CASSALDSIQSYGYTF; DNA: TGTGCCAGTAGTGCCCTGGACAGCATCCAATCGTATGGCTACACCTTC; D: -; J: TRBJ1-2; V: TRBV19; size: few
CDR3: CASSELGGDKNIQYF; DNA: TGTGCCAGCAGTGAATTAGGGGGGGACAAAAACATTCAGTACTTC; D: -; J: TRBJ2-4; V: TRBV6-1; size: -
CDR3: CASTDNWGGGGYTF; DNA: TGTGCCAGCACCGATAATTGGGGGGGAGGTGGCTACACCTTC; D: -; J: TRBJ1-2; V: TRBV6-1; size: -
CDR3: CASSFESRVGEQFF; DNA: TGTGCCAGCAGCTTCGAGTCGAGGGTTGGTGAGCAGTTCTTC; D: -; J: TRBJ2-1; V: TRBV7-6; size: -
CDR3: CASSLEGYSGNTIYF; DNA: TGTGCCAGCAGTTTAGAGGGCTACTCTGGAAACACCATATATTTT; D: -; J: TRBJ1-3; V: TRBV6-1; size: -
CDR3: CASSLGPLGTEAFF; DNA: TGTGCCAGCAGCTTGGGGCCTTTGGGCACTGAAGCTTTCTTT; D: -; J: TRBJ1-1; V: TRBV11-2; size: -
CDR3: CASSWRTGSNSPLHF; DNA: TGTGCCAGCAGCTGGAGGACAGGGAGTAATTCACCCCTCCACTTT; D: TRBD1; J: TRBJ1-6; V: TRBV7-2; size: -
CDR3: CASSTRTSPNTQYF; DNA: TGCGCCAGCAGCACCAGGACTAGCCCTAATACGCAGTATTTT; D: TRBD2; J: TRBJ2-3; V: TRBV5-1; size: -
CDR3: CSVDGVTSGGQTQYF; DNA: TGCAGCGTTGATGGTGTGACTAGCGGGGGCCAGACCCAGTACTTC; D: TRBD2; J: TRBJ2-5; V: TRBV29-1; size: -
CDR3: CASSSRGPSTDTQYF; DNA: TGTGCCAGCAGTTCTCGCGGGCCTAGCACAGATACGCAGTATTTT; D: -; J: TRBJ2-3; V: TRBV6-5; size: once
CDR3: CASSLQAGAGNTIYF; DNA: TGTGCCAGCAGCCTACAAGCGGGGGCTGGAAACACCATATATTTT; D: -; J: TRBJ1-3; V: TRBV7-6; size: -
CDR3: CASSVEAGGLADTQYF; DNA: TGTGCCAGCAGCGTAGAGGCGGGGGGGCTTGCAGATACGCAGTATTTT; D: TRBD2; J: TRBJ2-3; V: TRBV9; size: -
CDR3: CASSAGTSGGEDNEQFF; DNA: TGTGCCAGCAGCGCCGGGACTAGCGGGGGGGAAGACAATGAGCAGTTCTTC; D: TRBD2; J: TRBJ2-1; V: TRBV7-9; size: -
CDR3: CASSQEAGQGANEQFF; DNA: TGTGCCAGCAGCCAAGAGGCGGGACAGGGGGCCAATGAGCAGTTCTTC; D: TRBD1; J: TRBJ2-1; V: TRBV4-2; size: -
CDR3: CASSSPRTGVLSGANVLTF; DNA: TGTGCCAGCTCATCACCGAGGACAGGGGTCCTTTCTGGGGCCAACGTCCTGACTTTC; D: TRBD1; J: TRBJ2-6; V: TRBV18; size: few
CDR3: CASTLYGGAVEPQHF; DNA: TGTGCCAGCACCCTATATGGGGGCGCGGTGGAGCCCCAGCATTTT; D: -; J: TRBJ1-5; V: TRBV28; size: -
CDR3: CASSALSGGLKETQYF; DNA: TGTGCCAGCAGCGCCCTCAGCGGGGGCCTGAAAGAGACCCAGTACTTC; D: TRBD2; J: TRBJ2-5; V: TRBV5-6; size: -
CDR3: CASSLLGAGGQGKVF; DNA: TGTGCCAGCAGCCTCCTTGGGGCGGGGGGACAGGGAAAGGTCTTC; D: -; J: TRBJ2-1; V: TRBV21-1; size: -
CDR3: CASSQPLAGSYNEQFF; DNA: TGTGCCAGCAGCCAGCCTCTAGCGGGGTCCTACAATGAGCAGTTCTTC; D: TRBD2; J: TRBJ2-1; V: TRBV7-9; size: -
CDR3: CASSLDSASYGYTF; DNA: TGTGCCAGCAGCTTAGATAGCGCCAGCTATGGCTACACCTTC; D: -; J: TRBJ1-2; V: TRBV7-2; size: -
CDR3: CASSPMRRQNSPLHF; DNA: TGCGCCAGCAGCCCCATGAGGCGACAGAATTCACCCCTCCACTTT; D: -; J: TRBJ1-6; V: TRBV5-1; size: -
CDR3: CASSPPEGAHGYTF; DNA: TGCGCCAGCTCACCACCGGAGGGGGCCCATGGCTACACCTTC; D: TRBD1; J: TRBJ1-2; V: TRBV18; size: -
CDR3: CASSLRERGPPNEKLFF; DNA: TGCGCCAGCAGCCTCCGGGAAAGAGGCCCTCCTAATGAAAAACTGTTTTTT; D: -; J: TRBJ1-4; V: TRBV4-1; size: -
CDR3: CAWTEGTGNTIYF; DNA: TGTGCCTGGACGGAGGGAACTGGAAACACCATATATTTT; D: -; J: TRBJ1-3; V: TRBV30; size: -
CDR3: CASSHPRDRGNQPQHF; DNA: TGCGCCAGCAGCCATCCCAGGGACAGGGGGAATCAGCCCCAGCATTTT; D: TRBD1; J: TRBJ1-5; V: TRBV4-1; size: -
CDR3: CASSARTGGHGETQYF; DNA: TGTGCCAGCAGCGCACGGACAGGGGGTCATGGAGAGACCCAGTACTTC; D: TRBD1; J: TRBJ2-5; V: TRBV9; size: -
CDR3: CASSPPSVYDKQEQFF; DNA: TGTGCCAGCTCACCACCGTCGGTTTACGATAAACAGGAGCAGTTCTTC; D: -; J: TRBJ2-1; V: TRBV18; size: -
CDR3: CASTSRGSGYGYTF; DNA: TGTGCCAGCACCTCCAGGGGGAGTGGCTATGGCTACACCTTC; D: TRBD1; J: TRBJ1-2; V: TRBV6-5; size: -
CDR3: CASSPQGVRGYTF; DNA: TGTGCCAGCAGTCCTCAGGGGGTGAGGGGCTACACCTTC; D: TRBD1; J: TRBJ1-2; V: TRBV6-5; size: -
CDR3: CATSRDKQNTEAFF; DNA: TGTGCCACCAGCAGAGATAAACAGAACACTGAAGCTTTCTTT; D: -; J: TRBJ1-1; V: TRBV15; size: -
CDR3: CASSQRQGNEKLFF; DNA: TGTGCCAGCAGCCAGAGACAGGGGAATGAAAAACTGTTTTTT; D: TRBD1; J: TRBJ1-4; V: TRBV11-2; size: -
CDR3: CASSSRGRANEKLFF; DNA: TGTGCCAGCAGCTCGAGGGGGAGGGCTAATGAAAAACTGTTTTTT; D: -; J: TRBJ1-4; V: TRBV7-2; size: -
CDR3: CSVGKGGDYGYTF; DNA: TGCAGCGTTGGAAAAGGGGGGGACTATGGCTACACCTTC; D: -; J: TRBJ1-2; V: TRBV29-1; size: -
CDR3: CASSRQGGGGYTF; DNA: TGTGCCAGCAGTAGACAGGGTGGAGGGGGCTACACCTTC; D: TRBD1; J: TRBJ1-2; V: TRBV6-5; size: -
CDR3: CASSLGQQGEKLFF; DNA: TGTGCCAGCAGCTTAGGTCAGCAGGGTGAAAAACTGTTTTTT; D: -; J: TRBJ1-4; V: TRBV7-9; size: -
CDR3: CAWRQGNYGYTF; DNA: TGTGCCTGGAGGCAGGGGAACTATGGCTACACCTTC; D: -; J: TRBJ1-2; V: TRBV30; size: -
CDR3: CASSSRTSGRADTQYF; DNA: TGCGCCTCATCCTCAAGGACTAGCGGGAGGGCCGATACGCAGTATTTT; D: TRBD2; J: TRBJ2-3; V: TRBV5-1; size: -
CDR3: CASSSRQVTFNEKLFF; DNA: TGTGCCAGCAGCTCAAGACAGGTGACCTTTAATGAAAAACTGTTTTTT; D: -; J: TRBJ1-4; V: TRBV7-8; size: -
CDR3: CASSLPSWYNTGELFF; DNA: TGTGCCAGCAGCCTACCCTCGTGGTATAACACCGGGGAGCTGTTTTTT; D: -; J: TRBJ2-2; V: TRBV11-3; size: -
CDR3: CASKVGGGQPQHF; DNA: TGTGCCAGTAAAGTGGGAGGAGGGCAGCCCCAGCATTTT; D: -; J: TRBJ1-5; V: TRBV19; size: -
CDR3: CASSPLGARQGGNTIYF; DNA: TGTGCCAGCAGCCCTCTGGGGGCCAGGCAGGGTGGAAACACCATATATTTT; D: -; J: TRBJ1-3; V: TRBV7-2; size: once
CDR3: CASSVGQKYGYTF; DNA: TGTGCCAGCAGCGTGGGACAGAAGTATGGCTACACCTTC; D: TRBD1; J: TRBJ1-2; V: TRBV9; size: -
CDR3: CASSEGRGPLYNEQFF; DNA: TGTGCCAGCAGTGAAGGCAGGGGGCCCCTCTACAATGAGCAGTTCTTC; D: TRBD1; J: TRBJ2-1; V: TRBV25-1; size: -
CDR3: CASSYRGGAGNTIYF; DNA: TGTGCCAGCAGCTACAGGGGGGGGGCTGGAAACACCATATATTTT; D: TRBD1; J: TRBJ1-3; V: TRBV9; size: -